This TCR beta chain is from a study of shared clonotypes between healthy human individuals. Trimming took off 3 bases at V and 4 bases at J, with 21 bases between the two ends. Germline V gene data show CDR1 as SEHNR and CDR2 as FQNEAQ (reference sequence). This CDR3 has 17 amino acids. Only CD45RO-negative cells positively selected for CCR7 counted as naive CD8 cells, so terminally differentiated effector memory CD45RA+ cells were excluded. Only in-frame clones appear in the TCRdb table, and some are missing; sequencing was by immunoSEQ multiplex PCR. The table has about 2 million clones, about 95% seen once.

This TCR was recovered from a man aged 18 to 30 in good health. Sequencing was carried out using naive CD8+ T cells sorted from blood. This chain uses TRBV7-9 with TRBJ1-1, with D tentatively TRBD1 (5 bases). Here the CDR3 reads CASSLLSAGSRGTEAFF. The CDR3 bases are TGTGCCAGCAGCTTGTTATCCGCAGGGTCTAGGGGCACTGAAGCTTTCTTT.